The rows below give T cell receptor beta chains drawn from one sample of a study of human T cells and chemical hapten exposure. One entry per CDR3 protein results from TCRdb running MiXCR on the RACE reads. Of some 90,000 distinct CDR3 sequences in the sample, 7.5% to 9.5% were seen once. The sequencing here drew on whole blood, taken in connection with sensitization to the hapten diphenylcyclopropenone (DPC). These receptors came from a man aged 35 to 55 with alopecia areata. Some clones in this sample may be carry-over from other donors' samples. CDR3s include the opening cysteine and the closing phenylalanine or tryptophan. The D gene is left open where the match is weak. A clone size is listed for some rows: how often the clone was seen (once, few, many), or a class if it is expanded.

>TRBJ2-2|TRBD2|TRBV6-2/TRBV6-3|few
CASRVSGSFSGELFF
TGTGCCAGCAGAGTGAGCGGGAGTTTCTCCGGGGAGCTGTTTTTT
>TRBJ1-1|.|TRBV24-1|.
CATGSDSNTEAFF
TGTGCCACCGGGTCCGACAGTAACACTGAAGCTTTCTTT
>TRBJ2-3|TRBD1|TRBV11-2|many
CASSLGRGYEDTQYF
TGTGCCAGCAGCCTCGGCAGGGGGTACGAAGATACGCAGTATTTT
>TRBJ2-3|TRBD1|TRBV7-2|.
CASSSARTGQHTQYF
TGTGCCAGCAGCTCCGCCCGGACAGGTCAACATACGCAGTATTTT
>TRBJ2-3|TRBD1|TRBV11-2|.
CASSQDRETDTQYF
TGTGCCAGCAGCCAGGACAGGGAAACAGATACGCAGTATTTT
>TRBJ1-2|.|TRBV4-1|many
CASSHPSEAFYGYTF
TGCGCCAGCAGCCATCCTTCCGAGGCCTTCTATGGCTACACCTTC
>TRBJ2-2|TRBD2|TRBV6-5|.
CARRASGSLNTGELFF
TGTGCCAGGCGGGCTAGCGGGAGTCTAAACACCGGGGAGCTGTTTTTT
>TRBJ1-6|TRBD1|TRBV20-1|.
CSASNAKGQSSYNSPLHF
TGCAGTGCTAGTAATGCGAAGGGACAGAGCTCCTATAATTCACCCCTCCACTTT
>TRBJ2-1|.|TRBV12-3/TRBV12-4|few
CASLRGAYNEQFF
TGTGCCAGCCTCCGCGGGGCTTACAATGAGCAGTTCTTC
>TRBJ2-3|TRBD2|TRBV29-1|few
CSVVKGLAVTDTQYF
TGCAGCGTTGTAAAGGGGCTAGCGGTCACAGATACGCAGTATTTT
>TRBJ2-5|.|TRBV6-1|.
CASSIPPGTQYF
TGTGCCAGCAGCATCCCCCCGGGGACCCAGTACTTC
>TRBJ2-1|.|TRBV7-9|many
CASSLSRGMPYNEQFF
TGTGCCAGCAGCTTATCCCGGGGGATGCCCTACAATGAGCAGTTCTTC
>TRBJ2-3|.|TRBV21-1|many
CASSSLYEPYTQYF
TGTGCCAGCAGCTCCCTGTATGAACCGTATACGCAGTATTTT
>TRBJ1-4|.|TRBV7-2|many
CASSPVATNEKLFF
TGTGCCAGCAGTCCGGTTGCAACTAATGAAAAACTGTTTTTT
>TRBJ2-7|.|TRBV20-1|few
CSARKEGRSYEQYF
TGCAGTGCTAGAAAGGAGGGTCGCTCCTACGAGCAGTACTTC
>TRBJ2-2|.|TRBV19|many
CASSNTGELFF
TGTGCCAGCTCGAACACCGGGGAGCTGTTTTTT
>TRBJ2-5|.|TRBV19|many
CASSINSVETQYF
TGTGCCAGTAGTATAAATAGCGTAGAGACCCAGTACTTC
>TRBJ2-1|TRBD1|TRBV12-3/TRBV12-4|many
CASSPQGAGEQFF
TGTGCCAGCAGTCCTCAGGGGGCTGGTGAGCAGTTCTTC
>TRBJ2-7|TRBD2|TRBV5-6|few
CASSSLAGGGEQYF
TGTGCCAGCAGCTCCCTAGCGGGAGGCGGGGAGCAGTACTTC
>TRBJ2-1|.|TRBV30|few
CAWSVGQIYNEQFF
TGTGCCTGGAGTGTCGGTCAGATCTACAATGAGCAGTTCTTC
>TRBJ2-1|.|TRBV9|few
CASSAALVPNEQFF
TGTGCCAGCAGCGCAGCCCTAGTTCCTAATGAGCAGTTCTTC
>TRBJ1-6|.|TRBV5-4|.
CASSSATGNSPLHF
TGTGCCAGCAGCTCGGCGACGGGTAATTCACCCCTCCACTTT
>TRBJ2-3|.|TRBV11-2|many
CASSLDLPHTQYF
TGTGCCAGCAGCTTAGACCTCCCACATACGCAGTATTTT
>TRBJ1-6|.|TRBV7-9|few
CASSAGTNSPLHF
TGTGCCAGCAGCGCAGGAACTAATTCACCCCTCCACTTT
>TRBJ2-3|.|TRBV28|few
CAIRQGRADTQYF
TGTGCCATCCGACAGGGGAGGGCAGATACGCAGTATTTT
>TRBJ1-1|.|TRBV12-3/TRBV12-4|many
CASSLSWQNTEAFF
TGTGCCAGCAGTTTAAGTTGGCAGAACACTGAAGCTTTCTTT
>TRBJ1-1|.|TRBV29-1|.
CSVVPLPSTEAFF
TGCAGCGTTGTTCCCTTGCCTTCTACTGAAGCTTTCTTT
>TRBJ1-1|.|TRBV28|.
CASSTLTVNTEAFF
TGTGCCAGCAGTACACTCACGGTGAACACTGAAGCTTTCTTT
>TRBJ2-6|TRBD2|TRBV25-1|.
CASSDPAGSSGANVLTF
TGTGCCAGCAGTGATCCAGCGGGAAGCTCTGGGGCCAACGTCCTGACTTTC
>TRBJ2-3|TRBD2|TRBV6-2/TRBV6-3|few
CASRSGLAGGRSSTDTQYF
TGTGCCAGCAGATCGGGACTAGCGGGAGGCCGCTCTAGCACAGATACGCAGTATTTT
>TRBJ2-1|.|TRBV6-1|.
CASSDKEFNEQFF
TGTGCCAGCAGTGATAAGGAGTTCAATGAGCAGTTCTTC
>TRBJ2-3|TRBD1|TRBV13|.
CASSLKTGGASDTQYF
TGTGCCAGCAGCCTCAAAACAGGGGGCGCATCAGATACGCAGTATTTT
>TRBJ1-4|.|TRBV28|many
CASSLGLQVTVEKLFF
TGTGCCAGCAGTTTAGGGCTACAGGTTACGGTGGAAAAACTGTTTTTT
>TRBJ2-6|TRBD2|TRBV20-1|.
CSARTSGISGANVLTF
TGCAGTGCGAGGACTAGCGGAATCTCTGGGGCCAACGTCCTGACTTTC
>TRBJ2-1|TRBD2|TRBV6-4|.
CASSVTSGRGNEQFF
TGTGCCAGCAGCGTTACTAGCGGGAGAGGGAATGAGCAGTTCTTC
>TRBJ2-3|.|TRBV11-1|many
CASSSNGGTDTQYF
TGTGCCAGCAGCTCAAACGGGGGCACAGATACGCAGTATTTT
>TRBJ2-3|.|TRBV20-1|.
CSASSSGGGVTQYF
TGCAGTGCTAGTAGTAGCGGAGGGGGGGTTACGCAGTATTTT
>TRBJ2-3|.|TRBV20-1|.
CSARNPVKTSTDTQYF
TGCAGTGCTAGAAATCCGGTGAAGACTAGCACAGATACGCAGTATTTT
>TRBJ2-7|TRBD1|TRBV19|.
CASSPISTGAFHEQYF
TGTGCCAGTAGCCCGATCTCGACAGGGGCATTCCACGAGCAGTACTTC
>TRBJ1-3|.|TRBV18|many
CASSPPGWRGGGNTIYF
TGTGCCAGCTCACCACCAGGATGGAGGGGTGGTGGAAACACCATATATTTT
>TRBJ1-1|.|TRBV5-8|.
CASSWPRFNTEAFF
TGTGCCAGCAGCTGGCCCCGATTCAACACTGAAGCTTTCTTT
>TRBJ2-3|TRBD2|TRBV7-2|few
CASSSGLAGSDTQYF
TGTGCCAGCAGCTCCGGACTAGCGGGTTCAGATACGCAGTATTTT
>TRBJ2-6|.|TRBV11-2|.
CASSLGAVSGANVLTF
TGTGCCAGCAGCTTAGGGGCCGTCTCTGGGGCCAACGTCCTGACTTTC
>TRBJ1-6|.|TRBV25-1|few
CASTARDNSPLHF
TGTGCCAGCACCGCTAGGGATAATTCACCCCTCCACTTT
>TRBJ2-5|.|TRBV18|few
CASSFGSGQETQYF
TGTGCCAGCTCCTTCGGGAGCGGACAAGAGACCCAGTACTTC
>TRBJ2-3|.|TRBV20-1|many
CSARGPQRLVSDTQYF
TGCAGTGCTAGAGGCCCTCAGCGACTAGTTTCAGATACGCAGTATTTT
>TRBJ2-3|.|TRBV7-9|few
CASSWGSGRTHTDTQYF
TGTGCCAGCAGCTGGGGATCAGGGCGAACCCACACAGATACGCAGTATTTT
>TRBJ2-7|.|TRBV28|many
CASSSSGALLYF
TGTGCCAGCAGTTCTTCAGGGGCCCTTCTGTACTTC
>TRBJ2-3|.|TRBV4-2|.
CASSQGDKTDTQYF
TGTGCCAGCAGCCAAGGGGACAAGACAGATACGCAGTATTTT
>TRBJ2-3|.|TRBV29-1|many
CSVEDRVTDTQYF
TGCAGCGTTGAAGACAGGGTCACAGATACGCAGTATTTT
>TRBJ1-2|.|TRBV4-2|few
CASSQGSYNYGYTF
TGTGCCAGCAGCCAGGGTTCCTATAACTATGGCTACACCTTC
>TRBJ2-1|.|TRBV20-1|many
CSARDPRTVEQFF
TGCAGTGCTAGAGATCCGAGAACTGTGGAGCAGTTCTTC
>TRBJ1-2|.|TRBV15|few
CATSQGQGYGYTF
TGTGCCACCAGCCAGGGTCAGGGCTATGGCTACACCTTC
>TRBJ1-6|.|TRBV12-3/TRBV12-4|many
CASSLVLYNSPLHF
TGTGCCAGCAGTCTGGTACTGTATAATTCACCCCTCCACTTT
>TRBJ2-7|TRBD2|TRBV29-1|few
CSVAGLAGFGTYEQYF
TGCAGCGTTGCCGGACTAGCGGGATTCGGCACCTACGAGCAGTACTTC